This T cell receptor (beta chain) was observed in a study of T cells after yellow fever vaccination. Study-wide results and caveats: Highly abundant clonotypes carried over from the bulk population could end up in FACS-sorted repertoires as contaminants. By day 5 rather than day 15, the secondary response had peaked, though it was weaker. Overall, a small share of clonotypes was seen in both CD4 and CD8 compartments. Post-booster reappearance was seen for most primary-vaccination clones (96% CD4, around 89% CD8).

TCRdb ran MiXCR on the 5' RACE reads and lists one entry per CDR3 protein. The sample includes 230,000 or so distinct CDR3 sequences, approximately 3.8% of them seen just once. Points on this clonotype: Its specificity is not known.

This receptor was identified in a young man who received the YFV17D yellow fever vaccine. Sequences were derived from PBMCs, sampled 15 days after the yellow fever booster vaccination.

The CDR3, as DNA: TGTGCCAGCAGTCAAAAGCGGGGGGGCCCAGATACGCAGTATTTT. This sequence encodes CASSQKRGGPDTQYF. V gene TRBV2 combines with J gene TRBJ2-3, with 10 bases matching TRBD2. Germline CDR1 reads SNHLY; CDR2 reads FYNNEI. V trimming: 5 bases; J trimming: 4 bases; junction bases outside the gene matches: 6. The CDR3 has 15 residues.